Below, one TCR beta chain is given with its context. As yet, its antigen is unknown. The V gene lost 3 bases and the J gene lost 1 base, with 13 bases spanning the gap. The germline V gene has CDR1 SGHRS and CDR2 YFSETQ. The CDR3 totals 15 residues. The assay was immunoSEQ multiplex PCR, and TCRdb's table has in-frame clones only and misses some. This sample has 150,000 or so clones; 88% occur once, and the top ten carry around 4%. The source of the sample is a study of radiation and T cells in renal cell carcinoma. Study summary: Nephrectomy followed 15 Gy stereotactic body radiation by 4 weeks.

Time point here: baseline pretreatment blood. Documented treatment: 15 Gy SBRT to primary tumor, nephrectomy 4 weeks later. Radiation-treated patients gave blood at baseline, week 2 and week 4. Study-wide results and caveats: In blood, top tumor clones expanded by 2 weeks, shrinking by 4.

Sequencing was performed on blood, taken from a patient whose treatment included radiotherapy and nephrectomy. V and J are TRBV5-1 and TRBJ1-1; D might be TRBD1 (5 bases). The TCR sequence derives from a woman aged 70-85 years with renal cell carcinoma. CDR3 protein: CASSSTWGRNTEAFF. CDR3 nucleotide sequence: TGCGCCAGCAGCTCGACCTGGGGCAGGAACACTGAAGCTTTCTTT. Drawing the rest from reference TRBV5-1 and TRBJ1-1, the complete variable domain is KAGVTQTPRYLIKTRGQQVTLSCSPISGHRSVSWYQQTPGQGLQFLFEYFSETQRNKGNFPGRFSGRQFSNSRSEMNVSTLELGDSALYLCASSSTWGRNTEAFFGQGTRLTVV.